The 19 T cell receptor beta chains listed next were all sequenced from one sample in a study of control samples from healthy donors and cancer patients. Method: immunoSEQ multiplex PCR; TCRdb's copy keeps in-frame clones and lacks some. Counted here are 120,000 to 150,000 clones, about 89% occurring once; the ten biggest clones make up around 4.7%. Sequencing used blood. The source is a man aged 30-40 years in good health.

The CDR3 loop reads CASSFAATGNNQPQHF. Written as DNA, the CDR3 is TGTGCCAGCAGCTTTGCCGCGACAGGGAACAATCAGCCCCAGCATTTT. The rearrangement links TRBV5-5 to TRBJ1-5; TRBD1 aligns across 7 bases. V was pared by 2 bases and J by 3 bases, with 8 bases of the junction left unmatched. The CDR3 loop spans 16 amino acids. The germline V gene encodes CDR1 SGHKS and CDR2 YYEKEE (reference sequence). Supplemented by reference TRBV5-5 and TRBJ1-5, the full variable domain reads DAGVTQSPTHLIKTRGQQVTLRCSPISGHKSVSWYQQVLGQGPQFIFQYYEKEERGRGNFPDRFSARQFPNYSSELNVNALLLGDSALYLCASSFAATGNNQPQHFGDGTRLSIL.

The chain employs TRBV6-6 and TRBJ2-2; D is ambiguous. The V and J ends lost 2 bases and 5 bases respectively, with 9 bases between them. This CDR3 has 14 residues. The germline CDR1 and CDR2 sequences are MNHNY and SVGAGI (reference sequence). CDR3 loop: CASSYPPQTGELFF. The DNA for the CDR3 is TGTGCCAGCAGTTACCCGCCGCAGACCGGGGAGCTGTTTTTT.

The rearrangement links TRBV7-2 to TRBJ1-5; TRBD1 might be the D (6 bases). Trimming pared 1 base from V and 3 bases from J, leaving 16 bases between. CDR1 SGHTA and CDR2 FQGNSA come from the germline V gene. The length of the CDR3 is 17 residues. The CDR3 protein is CASSLGLGGAPNQPQHF. The DNA for the CDR3 is TGTGCCAGCAGCTTAGGGTTAGGGGGGGCCCCCAATCAGCCCCAGCATTTT.

The J gene is TRBJ2-3, the V gene TRBV21-1; the table assigns TRBD2, which was not confirmed against the DNA. TRBV21-1 constitutes a pseudogene. This CDR3 is 16 amino acids long. The chain's CDR3 is CASNKRERPKFDTQYF. The CDR3 nucleotides are TGTGCCAGCAACAAGCGGGAGAGGCCAAAGTTCGATACGCAGTATTTT.

This chain's CDR3 is CASSEGGRGIDYGYTF. In DNA form, the CDR3 reads TGTGCCAGCAGTGAAGGGGGCAGGGGTATTGACTATGGCTACACCTTC. The chain is built from TRBV25-1 and TRBJ1-2; perhaps TRBD1 as D (6 bases). V was clipped by 2 bases and J by 3 bases, with 16 bases between them. CDR3 length: 16 amino acids. Looked up from germline, CDR1 is MGHDK and CDR2 is SYGVNS.

The gene calls are TRBV4-3 and TRBJ2-3; D gene unclear. CDR1 is LGHNA, CDR2 YSLEER, per germline. V was pared by 0 bases and J by 0 bases, with 4 bases between. The CDR3 totals 14 residues. The CDR3, as DNA: TGCGCCAGCAGCCAAGAGGAGAGCACAGATACGCAGTATTTT. It specifies CASSQEESTDTQYF.

The V call is TRBV5-4, the J call TRBJ1-2; possible D gene TRBD1, 6 bases. V lost 2 bases and J 2 bases, leaving 28 bases between the germline ends. The CDR3 spans 20 residues. Germline V lookup: CDR1 SGHNT, CDR2 YYREEE (reference sequence). The DNA for the CDR3 is TGTGCCAGCAGCTTAGACTTGGGGGGCGCCCCACTAAGCCAAAACTATGGCTACACCTTC. It encodes CASSLDLGGAPLSQNYGYTF.

CDR3 amino acids: CATSDLETSGRSTQYF. CDR3 DNA sequence: TGTGCCACCAGTGATTTGGAGACTAGCGGGAGGAGTACGCAGTATTTT. The chain joins TRBV24-1 to TRBJ2-3; 13 nucleotides agree with TRBD2. Germline assignment: CDR1 KGHDR and CDR2 SFDVKD. J was trimmed by 8 bases and V by 0 bases; bases with no gene match: 4. CDR3 length equals 16 residues.

J is TRBJ2-7 and V is TRBV11-3; 13 nucleotides match TRBD2. CDR1 is SGHNT, CDR2 YENEEA, per germline. V shed 6 bases and J 7 bases; nucleotides not matched to a gene: 12. The CDR3 contains 16 residues. The CDR3 loop is CASRAGTSGIPGEQYF. DNA of the CDR3: TGTGCCAGCAGAGCCGGGACTAGCGGGATTCCTGGGGAGCAGTACTTC.

This chain joins TRBV30 and TRBJ1-6; tentative D call: TRBD1 (5 bases). The CDR3 totals 14 residues. CDR1 and CDR2 (germline): GTSNPN, SVGIG (reference sequence). V shed 6 bases and J shed 3 bases, with 12 bases lying between them. Written as DNA, the CDR3 is TGTGCCTGTAAGGGACGGATCTATAATTCACCCCTCCACTTT. Protein: CACKGRIYNSPLHF.

J is TRBJ1-1 and V is TRBV19, with TRBD1 matching 9 bases. V shed 0 bases, J shed 4 bases, and the junction held 3 bases outside the gene matches. Germline V gene data show CDR1 as LNHDA and CDR2 as SQIVND (reference sequence). This CDR3 region has 15 residues. CDR3 DNA sequence: TGTGCCAGTAGTATAGACCGGGACAGGGTCACTGAAGCTTTCTTT. It encodes CASSIDRDRVTEAFF.

The chain employs TRBV20-1 and TRBJ1-1; a weak D match, TRBD1 (5 bases). Trimming took off 5 bases at V and 11 bases at J, with 12 bases between the two ends. CDR1 and CDR2 (germline): DFQATT, SNEGSKA (reference sequence). The CDR3 is made up of 10 amino acids. The DNA for the CDR3 is TGCAGTGCTCTCAGGGACGGGGCTTTCTTT. Its translation: CSALRDGAFF.

The V gene is TRBV30, the J gene TRBJ1-5; no clear D gene. Germline-derived CDR1 and CDR2 are GTSNPN and SVGIG (reference sequence). The CDR3 contains 13 residues. With 2 bases removed from V and 4 bases from J, the gap between germline ends came to 9 bases. CDR3 in amino acids: CAWSPGENQPQHF. CDR3 nucleotide sequence: TGTGCCTGGAGTCCTGGGGAGAATCAGCCCCAGCATTTT.

This rearrangement joins TRBV6-1 to TRBJ1-6; 11 positions match TRBD1. The CDR3 loop spans 17 amino acids. V trimming: 2 bases; J trimming: 10 bases; junction bases outside the gene matches: 10. From germline, CDR1 is MNHNS and CDR2 SASEGT. The chain's CDR3 is CASSEMAGQGASSPLHF. Here the CDR3 DNA reads TGTGCCAGCAGTGAAATGGCAGGACAGGGGGCTTCCTCACCCCTCCACTTT.

This chain joins TRBV11-2 and TRBJ2-2; D gene uncertain. In germline, CDR1 is SGHAT, CDR2 FQNNGV. V lost 4 bases to trimming and J lost 5 bases, with 11 bases between them. This CDR3 spans 14 amino acids. CDR3 DNA sequence: TGTGCCAGCAGCTGGTACATGGAAACCGGGGAGCTGTTTTTT. It specifies CASSWYMETGELFF.

The CDR3 nucleotides are TGTGCCAGCAGCCCCTTTAGCGGGGGGCTTACCACAGATACGCAGTATTTT. Translated: CASSPFSGGLTTDTQYF. V gene TRBV9 combines with J gene TRBJ2-3, with 10 bases matching TRBD2. The ends lost 4 bases at V and 2 bases at J; junction bases unmatched: 10. Germline CDR1 reads SGDLS; CDR2 reads YYNGEE. CDR3 length equals 17 residues.

The chain links TRBV23-1 to TRBJ2-7; 9 nucleotides line up with TRBD1. TRBV23-1 is an ORF, with its function uncertain. J gave up 4 bases and V 8 bases, and 9 bases lay outside the gene matches. This CDR3 is built from 14 residues. The CDR3 bases are TGCGCCAGCTGTAGGGACAGGGCCACTTACGAGCAGTACTTC. Amino acid sequence: CASCRDRATYEQYF.

The chain combines TRBV7-8 with TRBJ2-3, with 14 bases lining up with TRBD2. The V gene's germline CDR1 is SGHVS and CDR2 FQNEAQ. Trimming removed 3 bases from V and 5 bases from J; junction bases left unmatched: 7. CDR3 size: 17 residues. CDR3 sequence: CASSFLGLAGGGDTQYF. CDR3 DNA sequence: TGTGCCAGCAGCTTCCTCGGACTAGCGGGGGGAGGAGATACGCAGTATTTT. Using reference TRBV7-8 and TRBJ2-3 for the parts outside the CDR3, the full variable domain is GAGVSQSPRYKVAKRGQDVALRCDPISGHVSLFWYQQALGQGPEFLTYFQNEAQLDKSGLPSDRFFAERPEGSVSTLKIQRTQQEDSAVYLCASSFLGLAGGGDTQYFGPGTRLTVL.

J is TRBJ1-2 and V is TRBV6-1; D ambiguous. The CDR3 consists of 16 residues. V lost 0 bases and J 5 bases, leaving 16 bases between the germline ends. From germline, CDR1 is MNHNS and CDR2 SASEGT. This CDR3 reads CASSEAESSPGYGYTF. The DNA for the CDR3 is TGTGCCAGCAGTGAAGCTGAAAGTTCCCCGGGTTATGGCTACACCTTC.